The TCR beta chain described here comes from a study of beta chain features in type 1 diabetes. Study overall: In age, gender and cell yields, patients were similar to healthy donors.

Expressed TCRB transcripts were sequenced after all isolated RNA was converted to cDNA. TCRdb keeps only in-frame clones here, not all; method: immunoSEQ multiplex PCR. The table includes roughly 280,000 clones, roughly 24% detected once. General study findings and limits: The study notes PCR might favor shorter templates equally in patients and controls. Type 1 diabetes patients had fewer VDJ junction insertions and more deletions. Patients with Type 1 diabetes showed moderately but significantly shorter TCRB CDR3s in all four CD4+ subsets.

This clone was picked up a small number of times. The antigen is undetermined. Each sorted fraction was over 95% pure. The CDR3 consists of 16 residues. The V end lost 1 base, the J end lost 1 base, and 14 bases lay between the germline ends. V is TRBV23-1 and J is TRBJ2-7, with a tentative D call TRBD2 (7 bases). TRBV23-1 is an open reading frame whose function is uncertain. The source of this sequence is a woman aged 25 to 39 with type 1 diabetes. The sequenced sample consisted of naive CD4+ T cells from blood. CDR3 loop: CASSQFGGRRSYEQYF. CDR3 sequence (DNA): TGCGCCAGCAGTCAATTCGGGGGGCGGAGATCCTACGAGCAGTACTTC.